Listed below are T cell receptor beta chains from one sample, sequenced in a study of CD8 T cells in Susac syndrome. TCRdb itself ran the immunoSEQ multiplex PCR reads through MiXCR, one entry per CDR3 protein. The sample yields about 210,000 distinct CDR3 sequences, about 95% seen once. The sequenced sample consisted of CD4+ T cells from PBMCs. These receptors were taken from a human donor with Susac syndrome. The CDR3 runs from the conserved cysteine through the conserved F or W. The D gene is left open where the match is weak. Rows may omit the clone size; those that give it use once, few, many or a size class.

len	j_gene	abundance	d_gene	v_gene	CDR3nt	CDR3aa
14	TRBJ2-5	.	.	TRBV28	TGTGCCAGCAGTCCCCCTTCAAGGGGAGAGACCCAGTACTTC	CASSPPSRGETQYF
14	TRBJ1-2	once	TRBD1	TRBV18	TGTGCCAGCTCGCAGGACAGGGAAGGATATGGCTACACCTTC	CASSQDREGYGYTF
13	TRBJ1-1	.	.	TRBV20-1	TGCAGTGCTAGAGGAGGGTTGAGGACTGAAGCTTTCTTT	CSARGGLRTEAFF
13	TRBJ1-4	.	.	TRBV29-1	TGCAGCGTTGCCCATCCGAGTGGGGAAAAACTGTTTTTT	CSVAHPSGEKLFF
12	TRBJ1-1	.	.	TRBV20-1	TGCAGTGCCGCTAAGGGGGACACTGAAGCTTTCTTT	CSAAKGDTEAFF
15	TRBJ2-7	.	TRBD1	TRBV5-6	TGTGCCAGCAGCTCGGGGACAGGGATTTCCTACGAGCAGTACTTC	CASSSGTGISYEQYF
13	TRBJ2-5	.	.	TRBV3-1	TGTGCCAGCAGCCCCCCCGCGGAAGAGACCCAGTACTTC	CASSPPAEETQYF
12	TRBJ2-7	.	TRBD1	TRBV20-1	TGCAGTGCTAGGTGGGGACAGAACGAGCAGTACTTC	CSARWGQNEQYF
14	TRBJ2-5	.	TRBD2	TRBV6-2/TRBV6-3	TGTGCCAGCAGTCCAGCGGGGTGGCAAGAGACCCAGTACTTC	CASSPAGWQETQYF
16	TRBJ2-6	once	TRBD1	TRBV12-5	TGTGCTAGTGGTTCGTCCACAGGGGTTGGGGCCAACGTCCTGACTTTC	CASGSSTGVGANVLTF
15	TRBJ2-1	.	.	TRBV7-9	TGTGCCAGCAGCGGAAACCCCACTACGGACAATGAGCAGTTCTTC	CASSGNPTTDNEQFF
13	TRBJ1-5	.	TRBD1	TRBV20-1	TGCAGTGCTAGAGAGACAGGGGTTCAGCCCCAGCATTTT	CSARETGVQPQHF
16	TRBJ2-1	.	.	TRBV14	TGTGCCAGCAGCCAGCGGACGGGGAATTTATACAATGAGCAGTTCTTC	CASSQRTGNLYNEQFF
15	TRBJ2-7	.	TRBD1	TRBV6-6	TGTGCCAGCACCCTGGACAGGCGACTATCCTACGAGCAGTACTTC	CASTLDRRLSYEQYF
13	TRBJ1-2	.	.	TRBV2	TGTGCCAGGGGAGTACTTGCTAACTATGGCTACACCTTC	CARGVLANYGYTF
12	TRBJ2-7	.	.	TRBV25-1	TGTGCCAGCAGCATTAAAGGGAACGAGCAGTACTTC	CASSIKGNEQYF
11	TRBJ2-1	.	.	TRBV20-1	TGCAGTGCTAGCGGGTACAATGAGCAGTTCTTC	CSASGYNEQFF
14	TRBJ1-1	.	TRBD1	TRBV19	TGTGCCAGTAGGCAGACAGGGGGCATCACTGAAGCTTTCTTT	CASRQTGGITEAFF
14	TRBJ1-1	few	.	TRBV28	TGTGCCAGCAGCTCCCAGGGGTTAGGCACTGAAGCTTTCTTT	CASSSQGLGTEAFF
18	TRBJ1-4	.	.	TRBV18	TGTGCCAGCTCACCGGTAGACCAATCGAAATCAACTAATGAAAAACTGTTTTTT	CASSPVDQSKSTNEKLFF
16	TRBJ2-2	.	TRBD2	TRBV4-3	TGCGCCAGCAGCCAAAAATCTAGCGGGGGGGCCGGGGAGCTGTTTTTT	CASSQKSSGGAGELFF
13	TRBJ2-5	.	.	TRBV24-1	TGTGCCACCAGTGACTATAGGGGAGAGACCCAGTACTTC	CATSDYRGETQYF
12	TRBJ1-2	.	TRBD1	TRBV30	TGTGCCTTAACCGACAGGGATAGTGGCTACACCTTC	CALTDRDSGYTF
13	TRBJ2-1	.	.	TRBV5-6	TGTGCCAGCAACAACAGGGAAACAAATGAGCAGTTCTTC	CASNNRETNEQFF
15	TRBJ1-2	.	.	TRBV9	TGTGCCAGCAGCGATACAGGGACTACGGGCTATGGCTACACCTTC	CASSDTGTTGYGYTF
17	TRBJ2-6	.	TRBD1	TRBV14	TGTGCCAGCAGCCAAGAATACAGGGGATCTGGGGCCAACGTCCTGACTTTC	CASSQEYRGSGANVLTF
13	TRBJ1-5	.	.	TRBV18	TGTGCCAGCTCCCCAACAGGGCCCCAGCCCCAGCATTTT	CASSPTGPQPQHF
13	TRBJ1-5	.	.	TRBV27	TGTGCCACCAGAGAGTATAGCAATCAGCCCCAGCATTTT	CATREYSNQPQHF
15	TRBJ2-1	.	.	TRBV4-2	TGTGCCAGCAGCCAAGAAAGTCCCCAGAGCAATGAGCAGTTCTTC	CASSQESPQSNEQFF
15	TRBJ2-7	.	.	TRBV5-4	TGTGCCAGCAGCTTGGCGGCGTGGAGCGGAGACGAGCAGTACTTC	CASSLAAWSGDEQYF
14	TRBJ1-1	.	TRBD1	TRBV28	TGTGCCAGCAGTTTACCGGGACAGGGGATGGGAGCTTTCTTT	CASSLPGQGMGAFF
16	TRBJ1-3	.	.	TRBV5-1	TGCGCCAGCAGCTTGGCCGGCAGTACCTCTGGAAACACCATATATTTT	CASSLAGSTSGNTIYF
15	TRBJ1-6	.	TRBD1	TRBV4-1	TGCGCCAGCAGCCAAGGGGACAGCGGGGCTTCACCCCTCCACTTT	CASSQGDSGASPLHF
12	TRBJ1-1	.	.	TRBV29-1	TGCAGCGTTGACTCAGGGAACACTGAAGCTTTCTTT	CSVDSGNTEAFF
15	TRBJ1-2	.	TRBD1	TRBV30	TGTGCCTGGAGACTCCACGGGGCTCCAGGGGGTGGCTACACCTTC	CAWRLHGAPGGGYTF
15	TRBJ1-1	few	.	TRBV4-3	TGCGCCAGCAGCCAGGATGAGCAGGGGCGGGTCGGAGCTTTCTTT	CASSQDEQGRVGAFF
18	TRBJ2-5	.	.	TRBV6-5	TGTGCCAGCAGTTACTCCGGGCTCGCCCGGGCTGGGAGTGAGACCCAGTACTTC	CASSYSGLARAGSETQYF
16	TRBJ1-2	.	.	TRBV18	TGTGCCAGCTCACCGTCGGGGGCCCGAGGAGAATATGGCTACACCTTC	CASSPSGARGEYGYTF
13	TRBJ1-1	.	TRBD1	TRBV7-9	TGTGCCAGCAGCCTACAGGGGTTCACTGAAGCTTTCTTT	CASSLQGFTEAFF
14	TRBJ2-5	.	.	TRBV5-6	TGTGCCAGCAGCTTGGGGCAGTATGGGGAGACCCAGTACTTC	CASSLGQYGETQYF
15	TRBJ1-6	once	TRBD1	TRBV10-3	TGTGCCATCAGAAACCGACAGGGCGGTAGTTCACCCCTCCACTTT	CAIRNRQGGSSPLHF
15	TRBJ2-2	.	TRBD1	TRBV20-1	TGCAGTGCTTACCGGACAGGGGGCAAGACCGGGGAGCTGTTTTTT	CSAYRTGGKTGELFF
14	TRBJ2-3	.	TRBD2	TRBV12-3/TRBV12-4	TGTGCCAGCAGTTTTTCCAGCGGGGAAGATACGCAGTATTTT	CASSFSSGEDTQYF
15	TRBJ2-3	.	TRBD2	TRBV3-1	TGTGCCAGCAGCCTTAGCGGGGGGGCCGAAGATACGCAGTATTTT	CASSLSGGAEDTQYF
13	TRBJ2-5	.	.	TRBV11-2	TGTGCCAGCAGCCCCTCGACAGAAGAGACCCAGTACTTC	CASSPSTEETQYF
15	TRBJ1-1	.	.	TRBV9	TGTGCCAGCAGCCCCTGGGGGGGCGGAAGCACTGAAGCTTTCTTT	CASSPWGGGSTEAFF
14	TRBJ2-7	.	TRBD1	TRBV2	TGTGCCAGCAGATACGGACAGGGAGTTTACGAGCAGTACTTC	CASRYGQGVYEQYF